The 9 T cell receptor beta chains listed next were all sequenced from one sample in a study of T cells in tuberculosis. The assay was immunoSEQ multiplex PCR, and TCRdb's table has in-frame clones only and misses some. Here the sample spans over 20,000 clones, more than 95% being singletons. Sequencing was performed on PBMCs. The source of these receptors is a donor between 10 and 35 years old with latent tuberculosis or without tuberculosis infection.

V is TRBV12-5 and J is TRBJ2-5; D is possibly TRBD1 (5 bases). CDR1 and CDR2 (germline): LGHNT, FRNRAP. The CDR3 runs to 13 residues. V lost 6 bases and J 0 bases, leaving 8 bases between the germline ends. The CDR3 here is CASGLTDQETQYF. As DNA, the CDR3 is TGTGCTAGTGGACTGACAGACCAAGAGACCCAGTACTTC.

The chain combines TRBV2 with TRBJ1-2, with D uncertain. The CDR3 contains 15 residues. CDR1 SNHLY and CDR2 FYNNEI come from the germline V gene. The ends were cut back, 8 bases at V and 4 bases at J, with 20 bases in the middle. For the CDR3, the DNA is TGTGCCAGCCACCCCCGGAGTAGGGAGATCTATGGCTACACCTTC. It specifies CASHPRSREIYGYTF.

The chain combines TRBV6-1 with TRBJ2-5; 10 bases map to TRBD1. Trimming cost V 1 base and J 4 bases; bases outside gene matches: 6. The germline CDR1 and CDR2 sequences are MNHNS and SASEGT. The CDR3 runs to 16 residues. The CDR3 coding sequence is TGTGCCAGCAGTGAAGAGGGGGGGACAGGGGTAGAGACCCAGTACTTC. Protein sequence: CASSEEGGTGVETQYF.

The chain is built from TRBV25-1 and TRBJ1-2, with D tentatively TRBD1 (5 bases). This CDR3 region has 15 residues. Trimming took 2 bases from V and 0 from J, leaving 10 bases between them. Per the germline V gene, CDR1 is MGHDK and CDR2 is SYGVNS. CDR3 amino acids: CASSEGAGPNYGYTF. The CDR3 bases are TGTGCCAGCAGTGAAGGGGCAGGGCCTAACTATGGCTACACCTTC.

The chain is built from TRBV19 and TRBJ1-1, with D tentatively TRBD1 (6 bases). This CDR3 region has 17 residues. Trimming pared 5 bases from V and 1 base from J, leaving 20 bases between. The germline V gene encodes CDR1 LNHDA and CDR2 SQIVND (reference sequence). As DNA, the CDR3 is TGTGCCAGTAGTCCCCCAATCGGGTCAGGGGCGAACACTGAAGCTTTCTTT. It codes for CASSPPIGSGANTEAFF.

V usage is TRBV16 and J usage is TRBJ2-7; D is perhaps TRBD1 (5 bases). The CDR3 sequence is 15 residues long. Trimming removed 1 base from V and 0 bases from J, with 10 bases in between. Germline assignment: CDR1 KGHSY and CDR2 FQNENV. As DNA, the CDR3 is TGTGCCAGCAGCCAATTTAAACAGGCCTCCTACGAGCAGTACTTC. Amino acid sequence: CASSQFKQASYEQYF. Based on the CDR3 plus reference TRBV16 and TRBJ2-7, the full variable domain is GEEVAQTPKHLVRGEGQKAKLYCAPIKGHSYVFWYQQVLKNEFKFLISFQNENVFDETGMPKERFSAKCLPNSPCSLEIQATKLEDSAVYFCASSQFKQASYEQYFGPGTRLTVT.

The chain carries TRBV19 and TRBJ1-1; TRBD1 is a possible D gene (6 bases). Germline-derived CDR1 and CDR2 are LNHDA and SQIVND (reference sequence). The CDR3 loop spans 16 amino acids. With 5 bases removed from V and 1 base from J, the gap between germline ends came to 17 bases. The CDR3 bases are TGTGCCAGTAGTCACCGGACAGTAATATCGAACACTGAAGCTTTCTTT. Translated, it gives CASSHRTVISNTEAFF. Complete variable domain (other parts from reference TRBV19 and TRBJ1-1): DGGITQSPKYLFRKEGQNVTLSCEQNLNHDAMYWYRQDPGQGLRLIYYSQIVNDFQKGDIAEGYSVSREKKESFPLTVTSAQKNPTAFYLCASSHRTVISNTEAFFGQGTRLTVV.

This rearrangement joins TRBV11-1 to TRBJ2-1, with D possibly matching TRBD2 (6 bases). The CDR3 has 13 amino acids. Trimming took 3 bases from V and 7 from J, leaving 10 bases between them. Per the germline V gene, CDR1 is SGHAT and CDR2 is FQDESV (reference sequence). CDR3: CASSLRGENEQFF. In nucleotides, the CDR3 is TGTGCCAGCAGCTTGCGGGGTGAGAATGAGCAGTTCTTC.

The chain combines TRBV27 with TRBJ1-5; D not certain. Trimming pared 2 bases from V and 1 base from J, leaving 9 bases between. The CDR3 extends over 15 amino acids. Germline V CDR1 and CDR2: MNHEY, SMNVEV (reference sequence). CDR3 region: CASSLGGLSNQPQHF. The CDR3 nucleotides read TGTGCCAGCAGTTTAGGAGGGTTGAGCAATCAGCCCCAGCATTTT.